This TCR beta chain was recovered during a study of blood T cell repertoires in COVID-19. Measured with immunoSEQ multiplex PCR; TCRdb has only the in-frame clones, and not every one. Here the sample spans roughly 200,000 clones, less than 90% being singletons. Input material: peripheral blood. The sequence derives from a woman older than 75 with COVID-19, enrolled during active disease.

The DNA of the CDR3 is TGTGCCAGCAACCAGGGGTACTATGGCTACACCTTC. Amino acids: CASNQGYYGYTF. The chain links TRBV28 to TRBJ1-2; TRBD1 might be the D (6 bases). Germline lookup yields CDR1 MDHEN and CDR2 SYDVKM. The CDR3 has 12 amino acids. The V end was cut by 7 bases, the J end by 3 bases, with 9 bases between.